These 8 T cell receptor beta chains originate from one sample sequenced in a study of OX40 agonist ivuxolimab in advanced cancers. Some clones are missing from TCRdb's copy, which holds only in-frame ones; the method was immunoSEQ multiplex PCR. The profile shows more than 50,000 clones, 89% of them singletons. The specimen was CD4+ or CD8+ T cells sorted from blood, collected in a trial of the OX40 agonist ivuxolimab. All receptors derive from an adult with an advanced solid tumor such as melanoma, head and neck, liver or kidney cancer.

This sequence joins TRBV27 and TRBJ1-1; D call uncertain. CDR3 length: 15 residues. Germline V gives CDR1 MNHEY, CDR2 SMNVEV (reference sequence). Trimming pared 8 bases from V and 1 base from J, leaving 17 bases between. The CDR3 DNA is TGTGCCAGCTTCGCCGCGTCCGGACGGAACACTGAAGCTTTCTTT. Its protein is CASFAASGRNTEAFF.

This chain uses TRBV7-9 with TRBJ2-1; 9 nucleotides agree with TRBD2. Trimming at V came to 1 base and at J to 1 base, leaving 5 bases not matched to a gene. Germline V gives CDR1 SEHNR, CDR2 FQNEAQ (reference sequence). This CDR3 is 17 amino acids long. Written as DNA, the CDR3 is TGTGCCAGCAGCTTAGAAGGCGGGAGGGGGTCCTACAATGAGCAGTTCTTC. Translating it yields CASSLEGGRGSYNEQFF.

The gene calls are TRBV5-1 and TRBJ2-7; TRBD2 matches 9 bases. The CDR3 runs to 13 residues. Germline trimming cut 5 bases from V and 6 bases from J; bases unmatched to any gene: 6. Looked up from germline, CDR1 is SGHRS and CDR2 is YFSETQ. In DNA, the CDR3 is TGCGCCAGCAGGACGGGGACTAGCCCCGAGCAGTACTTC. This translates into CASRTGTSPEQYF.

This clone has only one observation. The chain uses TRBV27 and TRBJ2-1, with 12 bases fitting TRBD2. The ends lost 2 bases at V and 7 bases at J; junction bases unmatched: 6. Germline lookup yields CDR1 MNHEY and CDR2 SMNVEV (reference sequence). CDR3 size: 16 residues. The CDR3 sequence is CASSLTPGLAGNEQFF. CDR3 nucleotide sequence: TGTGCCAGCAGTTTAACCCCCGGACTAGCGGGGAATGAGCAGTTCTTC.

The J gene is TRBJ1-1, the V gene TRBV5-4; 7 bases fit TRBD1. V was pared by 4 bases and J by 0 bases, with 6 bases of the junction left unmatched. The CDR3 loop spans 15 amino acids. Looked up from germline, CDR1 is SGHNT and CDR2 is YYREEE (reference sequence). The CDR3 DNA follows: TGTGCCAGCAGCAACCTACAGGGGATGAACACTGAAGCTTTCTTT. Translated: CASSNLQGMNTEAFF.

The table lists this clone with a few counts. The chain employs TRBV7-2 and TRBJ2-3; D is possibly TRBD2 (6 bases). This CDR3 region has 16 residues. With 1 base removed from V and 2 bases from J, the gap between germline ends came to 13 bases. In germline, CDR1 is SGHTA, CDR2 FQGNSA. The DNA of the CDR3 is TGTGCCAGCAGCTTAGTAGCGGACGTAATCACAGATACGCAGTATTTT. The encoded protein is CASSLVADVITDTQYF. The full variable domain, its missing parts supplied by reference TRBV7-2 and TRBJ2-3, is GAGVSQSPSNKVTEKGKDVELRCDPISGHTALYWYRQSLGQGLEFLIYFQGNSAPDKSGLPSDRFSAERTGGSVSTLTIQRTQQEDSAVYLCASSLVADVITDTQYFGPGTRLTVL.

V and J are TRBV10-2 and TRBJ1-3; maybe TRBD1 (6 bases). The germline V and J ends were trimmed by 3 bases and 1 base, with 22 bases remaining between them. The CDR3 covers 19 residues. Germline V gene data show CDR1 as WSHSY and CDR2 as SAAADI. CDR3 DNA: TGCGCCAGCAGTGAAATTGGCGGACAGTGGCTCGTTTCTGGAAACACCATATATTTT. It is translated as CASSEIGGQWLVSGNTIYF.

This chain uses TRBV5-1 with TRBJ2-1; weak D call: TRBD1 (5 bases). This CDR3 is built from 15 residues. Trimming shortened V by 0 bases and J by 8 bases, and 15 bases separated the two germline ends. From germline, CDR1 is SGHRS and CDR2 YFSETQ. Here the CDR3 DNA reads TGCGCCAGCAGCTTGGAAGGGGCAGGGATGGATGAGCAGTTCTTC. As protein: CASSLEGAGMDEQFF.